Listed below are T cell receptor beta chains from one sample, sequenced in a study of OX40 agonist ivuxolimab in advanced cancers. This table comes from immunoSEQ multiplex PCR, and its TCRdb copy is limited to in-frame clones, with some not included. The sample lists about 84,000 clones, 89% seen once, with roughly 0.2% in the top ten. This material consisted of CD4+ or CD8+ T cells sorted from blood, taken in a trial of the OX40 agonist ivuxolimab. All receptors derive from an adult with an advanced solid tumor such as melanoma, head and neck, liver or kidney cancer. CDR3s include the opening cysteine and the closing phenylalanine or tryptophan. The D gene is left open where the match is weak. Expanded clones are given a class, and other clones once, few, many or no size at all.

TRBD1	TRBV10-3	-	TRBJ2-5	TGTGCCACCAACGAAGTCGACAGGGGGCGAGAGACCCAGTACTTC	CATNEVDRGRETQYF
-	TRBV11-1	-	TRBJ2-6	TGTGCCAGCAGCTCAAGAGGGAGGGACATCACTGGGGCCAACGTCCTGACTTTC	CASSSRGRDITGANVLTF
-	TRBV28	-	TRBJ2-3	TGTGCCAGCAGATTAACCCCAGGGGTCCCCGATCCAAAGAGCACAGATACGCAGTATTTT	CASRLTPGVPDPKSTDTQYF
TRBD2	TRBV5-1	-	TRBJ2-3	TGCGCCAGCAGCTTGGCGGCGGGGGTGACAGATACGCAGTATTTT	CASSLAAGVTDTQYF
-	TRBV7-2	-	TRBJ1-6	TGTGCCACACAAAACAGGGTTAATTCACCCCTCCACTTT	CATQNRVNSPLHF
-	TRBV18	-	TRBJ1-5	TGTGCCAGCTCTCATAGACAGGTCATTGCCAATCAGCCCCAGCATTTT	CASSHRQVIANQPQHF
TRBD1	TRBV15	-	TRBJ1-3	TGTGCCACCAGCTTGGACAGGTTGTCAGGAAACACCATATATTTT	CATSLDRLSGNTIYF
TRBD1	TRBV7-3	-	TRBJ1-2	TGTGCCAGCAGCCCGTCCCGGGACAGGGGGGCTGTGGATGGCTACACCTTC	CASSPSRDRGAVDGYTF
-	TRBV5-4	-	TRBJ2-4	TGTGCCAGCAGCTTAGACATGACGGAGGGATTTAAAAACATTCAGTACTTC	CASSLDMTEGFKNIQYF
-	TRBV5-1	-	TRBJ1-3	TGCGCCAGCAGCTTGGATCCAGGGTGGTTAGGAAACACCATATATTTT	CASSLDPGWLGNTIYF
-	TRBV11-3	-	TRBJ2-3	TGTGCCAGCAGCTTAGAGCCGAACGTAGATACGCAGTATTTT	CASSLEPNVDTQYF
-	TRBV2	-	TRBJ1-2	TGTGCCAGCAGAGAGCGGACAACTGCCTATGGCTACACCTTC	CASRERTTAYGYTF
-	TRBV14	-	TRBJ1-1	TGTGCCAGCAGCCGACACAAGAACACTGAAGCTTTCTTT	CASSRHKNTEAFF
-	TRBV27	-	TRBJ2-1	TGTGCCAGCAGTTTGGGTCGGTCAATTAATGTGCAGTTCTTC	CASSLGRSINVQFF
TRBD1	TRBV10-3	-	TRBJ2-6	TGTGCCATCAGGGAACCGGGACAGGGAAGGCTCTCTGGGGCCAACGTCCTGACTTTC	CAIREPGQGRLSGANVLTF
-	TRBV6-6	-	TRBJ1-5	TGTGCCAGCATCAACAACCCCAATCAGCCCCAGCATTTT	CASINNPNQPQHF
-	TRBV2	once	TRBJ2-5	TGTGCCAGCACCCGGGGAGCTACACAAGAGACCCAGTACTTC	CASTRGATQETQYF
-	TRBV2	once	TRBJ1-1	TGTGCCAGCAAAAGAGCAGGGCGGAACACTGAAGCTTTCTTT	CASKRAGRNTEAFF
-	TRBV4-3	once	TRBJ1-2	TGCGCCAGCAGCCAAGGATTCCGGCAGGGCTATGGCTACACCTTC	CASSQGFRQGYGYTF
TRBD1	TRBV5-1	-	TRBJ2-4	TGCGCCAGCAGCTTGTTCGGACAGGGGGAAAACATTCAGTACTTC	CASSLFGQGENIQYF
-	TRBV5-1	-	TRBJ2-7	TGCGCCAGCAGCTCCACCTACGAGCAGTACTTC	CASSSTYEQYF
-	TRBV7-2	once	TRBJ2-3	TGTGCCAGCAGCTTAGGTCTTAGCACAGATACGCAGTATTTT	CASSLGLSTDTQYF
-	TRBV9	-	TRBJ1-6	TGTGCCAGCAGCGTAGGGGCTGGGGGCATGAATTCACCCCTCCACTTT	CASSVGAGGMNSPLHF
TRBD2	TRBV15	-	TRBJ2-3	TGTGCCACCAGCAGAGATATTAGCGGGGTGTCAGATACGCAGTATTTT	CATSRDISGVSDTQYF
-	TRBV7-2	-	TRBJ2-3	TGTGCCAGCAGCTTATTCTCAGATACGCAGTATTTT	CASSLFSDTQYF
-	TRBV5-6	-	TRBJ1-2	TGTGCCAGCAGCTCCGGGACACTCTATGGCTACACCTTC	CASSSGTLYGYTF
-	TRBV5-1	-	TRBJ1-1	TGCGCCAGCAGCTTACAGGGCCGCCTGAACACTGAAGCTTTCTTT	CASSLQGRLNTEAFF
-	TRBV7-9	-	TRBJ1-1	TGTGCCAGCAACTCCGCTTACAGCTTTGCCACTGAAGCTTTCTTT	CASNSAYSFATEAFF
-	TRBV7-6	-	TRBJ1-2	TGTGCCAGCAGCTCCGGGCGGACTAACTATGGCTACACCTTC	CASSSGRTNYGYTF
-	TRBV5-1	-	TRBJ2-1	TGCGCCAGCAGCAACAACCCTCCAACCAGCAGCAATGAGCAGTTCTTC	CASSNNPPTSSNEQFF
TRBD1	TRBV6-5	-	TRBJ1-3	TGTGCCAGCAGTTACTCCAGGGGGCGAGGAAACACCATATATTTT	CASSYSRGRGNTIYF
TRBD1	TRBV2	-	TRBJ2-7	TGTGCCAGCAGCGGGACAGGTTACGAGCAGTACTTC	CASSGTGYEQYF
-	TRBV18	-	TRBJ2-7	TGTGCCAGCTCACCTTTGTCGGACTACGAGCAGTACTTC	CASSPLSDYEQYF
-	TRBV6-1	-	TRBJ1-1	TGTGCCAGCAGTGAAATCGGTCAGGGGAACACTGAAGCTTTCTTT	CASSEIGQGNTEAFF
TRBD2	TRBV18	few	TRBJ2-3	TGTGCCAGCTCAGTGGGACTAGTCACTGATACGCAGTATTTT	CASSVGLVTDTQYF
-	TRBV4-1	-	TRBJ2-2	TGCGCCAGCAGCTCCCAGGGGGGGGTCAGGAACACCGGGGAGCTGTTTTTT	CASSSQGGVRNTGELFF
TRBD1	TRBV4-3	-	TRBJ2-5	TGCGCCAGCAGCGTGGACAGGGATCTTACCCAAGAGACCCAGTACTTC	CASSVDRDLTQETQYF
-	TRBV28	-	TRBJ1-1	TGTGCCAGCAGTTTTCCCCTCCCGGACGGGGTCACTGAAGCTTTCTTT	CASSFPLPDGVTEAFF
TRBD1	TRBV19	-	TRBJ2-1	TGTGCCAGTAGTAAAGACAGGGCCTCCTACAATGAGCAGTTCTTC	CASSKDRASYNEQFF
-	TRBV28	-	TRBJ1-1	TGTGCCAGCAGTTTATCCCAGGGGTCCACTGAAGCTTTCTTT	CASSLSQGSTEAFF
TRBD1	TRBV11-2	-	TRBJ1-1	TGTGCCAGCAGGTCCAACAGGGGGCGGGGGACTGAAGCTTTCTTT	CASRSNRGRGTEAFF
-	TRBV6-5	-	TRBJ1-4	TGTGCCAGCAGTTACCCGGGGGCTAATGAAAAACTGTTTTTT	CASSYPGANEKLFF
-	TRBV18	-	TRBJ1-1	TGTGCCAGCTCATCTACGGGACACCTGAACACTGAAGCTTTCTTT	CASSSTGHLNTEAFF
-	TRBV28	-	TRBJ2-2	TGTGCCAGCACCACGAGGCCGGGGGGCGCGAACACCGGGGAGCTGTTTTTT	CASTTRPGGANTGELFF
-	TRBV19	-	TRBJ1-5	TGTGCCAGTAGTATGGGAGGGTATAGCAATCAGCCCCAGCATTTT	CASSMGGYSNQPQHF
-	TRBV9	-	TRBJ2-3	TGTGCCAGCAGCGCTATGGGACATAGCACAGATACGCAGTATTTT	CASSAMGHSTDTQYF
-	TRBV5-8	few	TRBJ2-5	TGTGCCAGCAGCTGGGGGGTCCAAGAGACCCAGTACTTC	CASSWGVQETQYF
TRBD1	TRBV5-1	-	TRBJ1-4	TGCGCCAGCAGCTTTACGGGACAGGGGGCTGAAAAACTGTTTTTT	CASSFTGQGAEKLFF
-	TRBV5-1	-	TRBJ1-1	TGCGCCAGCAGCCCTGAACGTGGACAGAGAAACACTGAAGCTTTCTTT	CASSPERGQRNTEAFF
TRBD1	TRBV28	-	TRBJ1-6	TGTGCCAGCAGTTTCACGTCGGGACAGGCCTCTGTGGCCCTCCACTTT	CASSFTSGQASVALHF
-	TRBV5-1	-	TRBJ2-1	TGCGCCAGCAGCTTGGTTGGGGGACACAACAATGAGCAGTTCTTC	CASSLVGGHNNEQFF
-	TRBV5-4	-	TRBJ2-5	TGTGCCAGCAGTGGACCAGGTCAAGAGACCCAGTACTTC	CASSGPGQETQYF
-	TRBV6-1	-	TRBJ2-1	TGTGCCAGCAGTGTCGGGGAAAGGTCCTACAATGAGCAGTTCTTC	CASSVGERSYNEQFF
TRBD1	TRBV5-4	-	TRBJ1-1	TGTGCCAGCAGAGACAGGGTAAGGACTGAAGCTTTCTTT	CASRDRVRTEAFF
-	TRBV9	-	TRBJ1-3	TGTGCCAGCAGCGCCCACGTCACAACTGGAAACACCATATATTTT	CASSAHVTTGNTIYF
-	TRBV7-6	-	TRBJ2-3	TGTGCCAGCAGCCCCCAAACCCCTAGCACAGATACGCAGTATTTT	CASSPQTPSTDTQYF
TRBD1	TRBV7-3	-	TRBJ2-2	TGTGCCAGCAGCGAACAGGGGCCCCAGAACACCGGGGAGCTGTTTTTT	CASSEQGPQNTGELFF